The clone carrying this T cell receptor beta chain was picked up one time. The V end was cut by 4 bases, the J end by 1 base, with 13 bases between. CDR3 length: 16 amino acids. Germline values: CDR1 SNHLY, CDR2 FYNNEI. These data come from a study of blood T cell repertoires in COVID-19. Assay: immunoSEQ multiplex PCR; the TCRdb copy retains only in-frame clones and omits some. The data hold around 300,000 clones, with 80% to 90% observed a single time. The chain employs TRBV2 and TRBJ1-4, with D tentatively TRBD1 (6 bases). Sample: peripheral blood. This receptor was obtained from a woman in her seventies with acute or convalescent COVID-19. The CDR3 DNA is TGTGCCAGCAGTGTCCAGGGGTTGAGAACTAATGAAAAACTGTTTTTT. It specifies CASSVQGLRTNEKLFF.